This T cell receptor beta chain was sequenced for a study of patients and donors after allogeneic stem cell transplantation. TCRdb independently ran MiXCR on the RT-PCR reads; one entry per CDR3 protein. Of around 200,000 distinct CDR3 sequences detected, less than 50% appear once; the ten largest clones hold around a tenth. Germline lookup yields CDR1 DFQATT and CDR2 SNEGSKA (reference sequence). The CDR3 totals 13 residues. The V and J ends lost 5 bases and 2 bases respectively, with 13 bases between them. Note on this clonotype: Given a much more abundant clone one base away, this may be a read error.

The TCR was taken from a human donor who was either an allogeneic HSCT recipient or a stem cell or donor lymphocyte infusion donor (not recorded which). It is not recorded whose cells these are; they may come from a transplant donor. V is TRBV20-1 and J is TRBJ2-7; D is undetermined. The sequenced material came from blood, either unsorted or a sorted T cell fraction (not recorded which). This chain's CDR3 is CSAGLVIPYEQYF. The CDR3, as DNA: TGCAGTGCTGGGTTGGTTATCCCCTACGAGCAGTACTTC.